This TCR beta chain came from a study of STAT3 mutations in large granular lymphocyte leukemia. Study details: More than half of T-LGLL patients received immunosuppressive therapy. Study outcomes and limitations: Treatment regimens differed across patients between samplings. At least one immunodominant TCR beta clonotype appeared in every T-cell large granular lymphocyte leukemia patient. In several patients, dominant TCR clone burden exceeded STAT3 mutant burden.

A note on this clone: Its specificity is not known.

V gave up 5 bases and J gave up 3 bases; unmatched junction bases: 2. The germline CDR1 and CDR2 sequences are MNHEY and SMNVEV (reference sequence). The CDR3 sequence is 16 residues long. Sequencing was performed with immunoSEQ multiplex PCR; in TCRdb, only in-frame clones are kept and a portion is missing. The repertoire holds some 1,300 clones, with 55% to 75% as singletons. Source material: peripheral blood mononuclear cells. This TCR was sampled from a woman aged 65 to 85 with T-cell large granular lymphocyte leukemia. Some clones in this sample may be carry-over from other donors' samples. The rearrangement joins TRBV27 to TRBJ2-6, with 12 positions matching TRBD1. The CDR3, as DNA: TGTGCCAGCAGTGGGACAGGGGGCTATGGGGCCAACGTCCTGACTTTC. This sequence encodes CASSGTGGYGANVLTF.